This T cell receptor beta chain was documented in a study of T-cell reconstitution after alpha-beta-depleted transplantation in children. Unique molecular identifiers tagged the TCRbeta library. TCRdb itself ran the PCR reads through MiXCR, one entry per CDR3 protein. In the table there are roughly 500,000 distinct CDR3 sequences, approximately 30% of which are singletons. This CDR3 contains 15 residues. After removal of 6 bases from V and 8 bases from J, the junction contained 10 bases not matched to a gene. Per germline, CDR1 LNHDA and CDR2 SQIVND (reference sequence). The input for sequencing was PBMCs from the stem cell graft donor, taken from the stem cell graft. This chain links TRBV19 with TRBJ2-1, with 10 bases aligning to TRBD1. This TCR derives from a human donor who donated a stem cell graft to a child with aplastic anemia. The CDR3 coding sequence is TGTGCCAGTAGCCTACCGGGACAGGGGTCATATGAGCAGTTCTTC. Translation: CASSLPGQGSYEQFF.